This T cell receptor beta chain was recovered during a study of identical twins. Study observations and caveats: Within cord blood, abundant beta clonotypes carried fewer insertions, but memory repertoires showed no such trend.

TCRdb fed the 5' RACE reads into MiXCR, producing one record per CDR3 protein. The sample records 400,000 to 500,000 distinct CDR3 sequences, about 13% being singletons. CDR3 size: 14 residues. Germline assignment: CDR1 SNHLY and CDR2 FYNNEI. Trimming at V came to 10 bases and at J to 5 bases, leaving 8 bases not matched to a gene. On this clonotype itself: No antigen is known for it.

The same sample was also used in a study of yellow fever vaccine responses in identical twins. That source adds: A vaccine T cell response that seemed partly convergent and partly personalized was reported in twins.

The chain recombines TRBV2 with TRBJ2-1, with 10 bases matching TRBD2. Specimen: CD4+ T cells sorted from blood. The receptor's source is a woman younger than 30 in good health. The CDR3 sequence is CATRAGGGNNEQFF. The CDR3 coding sequence is TGTGCCACAAGAGCGGGAGGGGGGAACAATGAGCAGTTCTTC.